These 24 T cell receptor beta chains were all obtained from the same sample, sequenced in a study of molecular identifiers for immune sequencing clone quantification. MiXCR, run by TCRdb on the PCR reads, gives a single entry per CDR3 protein. This sample has fewer than 75,000 distinct CDR3 sequences, with under 20% found just once. The material sequenced was naive CD8+ T cells from blood, with Jurkat cell RNA spiked in. Subset described: FACS-sorted CD8+CD4-CCR7+CD45RA+ naive T cells. These receptors all come from a human donor in good health. Some libraries in this study had Jurkat cell RNA spiked in.

Many counts were recorded for this clonotype. V and J are TRBV24-1 and TRBJ2-1; 8 nucleotides match TRBD1. Germline loops: CDR1 KGHDR, CDR2 SFDVKD. J lost 2 bases, V lost 3 bases, and 2 bases had no gene match. The CDR3 is 15 amino acids. This chain's CDR3 is CATSDVTGAYNEQFF. CDR3 nucleotides: TGTGCCACCAGTGATGTGACAGGGGCCTACAATGAGCAGTTCTTC.

The J gene is TRBJ2-1, the V gene TRBV27, with 11 bases identical to TRBD2. Germline CDR1 is MNHEY and CDR2 is SMNVEV (reference sequence). The CDR3 runs 16 residues. V gave up 3 bases and J gave up 12 bases; unmatched junction bases: 13. The CDR3 is CASSFGLAGGGGGQFF. The CDR3 DNA follows: TGTGCCAGCAGTTTTGGTCTAGCGGGAGGAGGCGGTGGGCAGTTCTTC.

This clonotype was observed many times. This chain uses TRBV20-1 with TRBJ2-3; 12 bases line up with TRBD2. This CDR3 contains 17 residues. The J segment lost 2 bases and the V segment lost 5 bases, leaving 11 bases of the junction unmatched. CDR1 and CDR2 from the germline V gene are DFQATT and SNEGSKA (reference sequence). The CDR3: CSALRFGTSGLTDTQYF. The CDR3, as DNA: TGCAGTGCTCTTCGTTTTGGGACTAGCGGGCTCACAGATACGCAGTATTTT.

V gene TRBV4-1 combines with J gene TRBJ2-1, with 11 bases fitting TRBD2. Trimming removed 4 bases from V and 9 bases from J; junction bases left unmatched: 17. CDR3 length: 18 residues. In germline, CDR1 is MGHRA, CDR2 YSYEKL. The CDR3 coding sequence is TGCGCCAGCAGCCCAGTCCACCGGGTAGCGGGAGGGCCGGGTGAGCAGTTCTTC. It codes for CASSPVHRVAGGPGEQFF.

V is TRBV29-1 and J is TRBJ2-2; 14 bases fit TRBD2. The V and J ends lost 3 bases and 2 bases, in that order; junction bases with no gene match: 5. In germline, CDR1 is SQVTM, CDR2 ANQGSEA. The CDR3 consists of 17 residues. CDR3 residues: CSVEPGLAGDNTGELFF. In nucleotides, the CDR3 is TGCAGCGTTGAGCCGGGACTAGCGGGAGATAACACCGGGGAGCTGTTTTTT.

For this clonotype: An end of the junction differs from the germline gene, which may be a read error. The chain combines TRBV6-2 or TRBV6-3 with TRBJ2-3, with D perhaps matching TRBD2 (5 bases). Germline CDR1 and CDR2: MNHEY and SVGEGT. This CDR3 comprises 13 residues. CDR3 amino acids: CASTGLAGDTQYF. The CDR3 DNA reads as TGTGCCAGCACTGGGCTAGCTGGAGATACGCAGTATTTC.

There are many counts of this clonotype. The chain uses TRBV20-1 and TRBJ1-1, with TRBD1 matching 11 bases. The CDR3 contains 14 residues. Germline CDR1 is DFQATT and CDR2 is SNEGSKA (reference sequence). V lost 3 bases, J lost 5 bases, and 5 bases stayed unmatched. The CDR3 sequence is CSARDRGLGTEAFF. The CDR3 region has the DNA TGCAGTGCTAGGGACAGGGGGCTGGGTACTGAAGCTTTCTTT.

A few counts support this clonotype. V usage is TRBV2 and J usage is TRBJ2-7; 7 nucleotides agree with TRBD2. The CDR3 runs to 16 residues. Germline V gives CDR1 SNHLY, CDR2 FYNNEI. V shed 8 bases and J 2 bases; nucleotides not matched to a gene: 15. The CDR3, as DNA: TGTGCCAGCTATTTCGAGGGGCCGGGGGGAACCTACGAGCAGTACTTC. It encodes CASYFEGPGGTYEQYF.

This clonotype was counted ten times or more. The CDR3 protein is CASSLGVGGGYTF. The CDR3 coding sequence is TGTGCCAGCAGTTTAGGGGTTGGCGGTGGCTACACCTTC. The chain carries TRBV27 and TRBJ1-2; D remains ambiguous. The V end was cut by 2 bases, the J end by 7 bases, with 11 bases between. CDR1 is MNHEY, CDR2 SMNVEV, per germline (reference sequence). This CDR3 comprises 13 residues.

This clonotype was counted ten times or more. The rearrangement joins TRBV5-5 to TRBJ2-7, with 10 bases lining up with TRBD1. Germline CDR1 reads SGHKS; CDR2 reads YYEKEE (reference sequence). CDR3 length: 14 amino acids. V lost 4 bases, J lost 4 bases, and 5 bases stayed unmatched. DNA for the CDR3: TGTGCCAGCAGCATTGACAGGGGGCATTACGAGCAGTACTTC. It yields the protein CASSIDRGHYEQYF.

This clonotype was detected ten times or more. The CDR3 DNA follows: TGTGCCAGCCGGCCACCGGGCTTCTCCTACGAGCAGTACTTC. It translates to CASRPPGFSYEQYF. V gene TRBV28 combines with J gene TRBJ2-7; D ambiguous. The CDR3 is 14 residues long. Trimming took 8 bases from V and 0 from J, leaving 14 bases between them. The germline gives CDR1 MDHEN, CDR2 SYDVKM.

The sample holds a few counts of this clonotype. This chain joins TRBV7-9 and TRBJ2-7; 8 nucleotides match TRBD1. The CDR3 is made up of 15 amino acids. The junction had 12 bases not matched to a gene; V was cut back by 6 bases and J by 5 bases. In germline, CDR1 is SEHNR, CDR2 FQNEAQ (reference sequence). CDR3 residues: CASSYQGARGDEQYF. The CDR3 DNA sequence: TGTGCCAGCAGTTACCAGGGGGCTAGGGGCGACGAGCAGTACTTC.

The chain combines TRBV27 with TRBJ2-1, with 8 bases lining up with TRBD2. This CDR3 has 14 residues. From germline, CDR1 is MNHEY and CDR2 SMNVEV (reference sequence). V shed 5 bases and J 6 bases; nucleotides not matched to a gene: 6. CDR3 DNA: TGTGCCAGCAGTCGACTAGCGACTACCAATGAGCAGTTCTTC. Protein: CASSRLATTNEQFF.

This clonotype was counted ten times or more. This chain connects TRBV29-1 to TRBJ1-1; 7 positions agree with TRBD1. Germline trimming cut 4 bases from V and 6 bases from J; bases unmatched to any gene: 11. The CDR3 consists of 14 residues. Germline V gives CDR1 SQVTM, CDR2 ANQGSEA. This CDR3 is CSVVPETTGAEAFF. The CDR3 DNA follows: TGCAGCGTTGTACCCGAGACCACAGGGGCTGAAGCTTTCTTT.

This clonotype has at least ten counts. V and J are TRBV10-3 and TRBJ2-7; possibly TRBD1 or TRBD2 for D (5 bases each). Germline values: CDR1 ENHRY, CDR2 SYGVKD. The ends were cut back, 2 bases at V and 3 bases at J, with 17 bases in the middle. This CDR3 has 16 amino acids. CDR3 sequence: CAISEEGLGLGYEQYF. Here the CDR3 DNA reads TGTGCCATCAGTGAGGAGGGCCTGGGGCTAGGCTACGAGCAGTACTTC.

In the case of this clonotype: A clone one base away is much larger, so this may be a read error. This chain's CDR3 is CASSSARSGLAPETQYF. In DNA form, the CDR3 reads TGTGCCAGCAGCTCCGCGCGCAGCGGACTAGCACCGGAGACCCAGTACTTC. This chain joins TRBV7-9 and TRBJ2-5, with 8 bases that match TRBD2. The V segment lost 4 bases and the J segment 5 bases; nucleotides outside the gene matches: 15. CDR1 SEHNR and CDR2 FQNEAQ come from the germline V gene (reference sequence). This CDR3 has 17 amino acids.

As for this clonotype: A much larger clone lies a single base off, so this may be a read error. In this CDR3 the conserved last residue, phenylalanine or tryptophan, is missing, so a read error is likely. The chain recombines TRBV12-3 or TRBV12-4 with TRBJ2-5, with 9 bases lining up with TRBD2. The CDR3 is 15 residues long. After removal of 4 bases from V and 7 bases from J, the junction contained 10 bases not matched to a gene. This chain's CDR3 is CASSSNSGRGGTQYS. CDR3 coding DNA: TGTGCCAGCAGTTCAAATAGCGGGAGAGGGGGGACCCAGTACTCC.

Ten or more counts support this clonotype. The chain couples TRBV27 to TRBJ2-5, with D perhaps TRBD2 (5 bases). This CDR3 is built from 16 residues. V was pared by 4 bases and J by 2 bases, with 17 bases between. The germline V gene has CDR1 MNHEY and CDR2 SMNVEV (reference sequence). In DNA form, the CDR3 reads TGTGCCAGCAGTTCCGCCGGGATGCAATTTCAAGAGACCCAGTACTTC. Encoded protein: CASSSAGMQFQETQYF.

In regard to this clonotype: A much larger clonotype is one base distant, so this may be a read error. J is TRBJ2-7 and V is TRBV15, with 7 bases identical to TRBD1. The length of the CDR3 is 13 residues. The V gene's germline CDR1 is LNHNV and CDR2 YYDKDF (reference sequence). DNA of the CDR3: TGTACCACCAGCATTAAAGGGGGCAACGAGCAGTACTTC. As protein: CTTSIKGGNEQYF.

This clonotype was seen many times. J is TRBJ2-3 and V is TRBV30; D remains unclear. V dropped 3 bases and J dropped 0 bases, with 4 bases sitting between them. CDR3 size: 12 residues. The germline V gene has CDR1 GTSNPN and CDR2 SVGIG (reference sequence). The CDR3 loop is CAWSGSTDTQYF. In nucleotides, the CDR3 is TGTGCCTGGAGCGGGAGCACAGATACGCAGTATTTT.

This clonotype was found a few times. V is TRBV12-3 or TRBV12-4 and J is TRBJ1-1, with TRBD1 matching 7 bases. The CDR3 length is 15 residues. V lost 3 bases to trimming and J lost 4 bases; unmatched junction nucleotides: 8. CDR3 bases: TGTGCCAGCAGTTTTGGTTATTCAGGGGGCACTGAAGCTTTCTTT. Protein sequence: CASSFGYSGGTEAFF.

This clonotype was observed a single time. The chain employs TRBV27 and TRBJ2-1; 9 nucleotides agree with TRBD2. Germline loops: CDR1 MNHEY, CDR2 SMNVEV (reference sequence). The junction had 17 bases not matched to a gene; V was cut back by 6 bases and J by 8 bases. This CDR3 contains 17 residues. In DNA, the CDR3 is TGTGCCAGCAGCTCGCACTTTGGCTCTAGCGGGATCTATGAGCAGTTCTTC. Translating it yields CASSSHFGSSGIYEQFF.

This clonotype appeared many times. This chain joins TRBV13 and TRBJ2-3; D not resolved. Germline-derived CDR1 and CDR2 are PRHDT and FYEKMQ (reference sequence). Trimming removed 5 bases at V and 5 bases at J, with 11 bases between. The CDR3 length is 13 residues. The CDR3 here is CASSPESEDTQYF. CDR3 nucleotide sequence: TGTGCCAGCAGCCCAGAGTCGGAAGATACGCAGTATTTT.

At least ten counts were recorded for this clonotype. Here the CDR3 DNA reads TGTGCCAGTCAAAATCCGGGACTAGCGCGGACCAACTACGAGCAGTACTTC. It encodes CASQNPGLARTNYEQYF. This rearrangement joins TRBV18 to TRBJ2-7; 10 bases match TRBD2. The trim removed 9 bases at V and 3 bases at J, leaving 17 bases unmatched. This CDR3 is 17 amino acids long. From germline, CDR1 is KGHSH and CDR2 LQKENI.